The subject of this entry is one T cell receptor beta chain. Antigen unknown. The CDR3 covers 15 residues. Germline CDR1 is MNHEY and CDR2 is SMNVEV (reference sequence). Trimming removed 3 bases at V and 7 bases at J, with 13 bases between. The source of the sample is a study of T cell responses to AZD1222 COVID-19 vaccine. For the study at large: Samples with a second dose at about 4 or about 12 weeks were pooled together.

General study results and limits: The study found vaccine-associated CD4 TCRs spanning spike, dominant at 160-218 and 743-854. A mostly white British donor set with more females was recruited, and clonal diversity was possibly underestimated. A reported finding is that nearly half of spike-specific TCRs target unmutated variant regions.

Profiling relied on immunoSEQ multiplex PCR, and the TCRdb table lists in-frame clones only, not all of them. The table records roughly 120,000 clones, about 88% of them present only once. This TCR was sampled from an adult in good health. This material consisted of peripheral blood, taken on day 0 of AZD1222 vaccination. The rearrangement uses TRBV27 and TRBJ1-6; D perhaps matches TRBD1 (6 bases). CDR3 protein: CASSFSGARNSPLHF. The DNA for the CDR3 is TGTGCCAGCAGTTTTTCGGGGGCGAGAAATTCACCCCTCCACTTT.